The rows below give T cell receptor beta chains drawn from one sample of a study of T cell responses to AZD1222 COVID-19 vaccine. Repertoires were generated with immunoSEQ multiplex PCR, while TCRdb's copy carries only in-frame clones and drops some. The sample records about 100,000 clones, 85% to 90% being singletons. The specimen comprised peripheral blood, sampled on day 0 of AZD1222 vaccination. These receptors all come from an adult in good health. The CDR3 runs from the conserved cysteine through the conserved F or W. A D gene is named only where the DNA matches it firmly. Clone size is given for some rows only: seen once, a few or many times, or a class if the clone is expanded.

clone_size	v_call	j_call	d_call	cdr3_aa	cdr3_nt
-	TRBV25-1	TRBJ2-1	TRBD2	CASSSTGGNEQFF	TGTGCCAGCAGTTCTACGGGGGGTAATGAGCAGTTCTTC
once	TRBV10-1	TRBJ1-1	-	CASSESTWGLLNTEAFF	TGCGCCAGCAGTGAGTCGACGTGGGGACTCTTGAACACTGAAGCTTTCTTT
-	TRBV12-3/TRBV12-4	TRBJ1-5	-	CASSLAQGPQHF	TGTGCCAGCAGTTTAGCGCAGGGGCCCCAGCATTTT
-	TRBV6-5	TRBJ1-1	-	CASTKGDGAEAFF	TGTGCCAGCACCAAGGGGGACGGCGCTGAAGCTTTCTTT
-	TRBV9	TRBJ1-2	-	CASSAFMPSYGYTF	TGTGCCAGCAGCGCTTTCATGCCTTCCTATGGCTACACCTTC
-	TRBV29-1	TRBJ2-5	-	CSVEGFDRSETQYF	TGCAGCGTTGAAGGCTTCGACAGATCTGAGACCCAGTACTTC
-	TRBV11-2	TRBJ2-5	-	CASSSGARQETQYF	TGTGCCAGCAGCTCGGGGGCGCGGCAAGAGACCCAGTACTTC
-	TRBV7-6	TRBJ2-1	TRBD2	CASSSGTSGGRSSYNEQFF	TGTGCCAGCAGCTCCGGGACTAGCGGGGGCCGCAGCTCCTACAATGAGCAGTTCTTC
-	TRBV18	TRBJ1-5	TRBD1	CASSTPRQGISQQGQPQHF	TGTGCCAGCTCCACCCCGAGACAGGGAATCTCCCAGCAGGGTCAGCCCCAGCATTTT
once	TRBV28	TRBJ2-7	-	CASSINRVYEQYF	TGTGCCAGCAGTATTAACAGGGTTTACGAGCAGTACTTC
-	TRBV10-3	TRBJ2-1	TRBD1	CAISLLGQFYNEQFF	TGTGCCATCAGTCTGCTGGGACAGTTTTACAATGAGCAGTTCTTC
-	TRBV6-4	TRBJ2-2	TRBD2	CASSGTSAGELFF	TGTGCCAGCAGTGGCACTAGCGCCGGGGAGCTGTTTTTT
-	TRBV9	TRBJ1-6	TRBD1	CASSVTNRGDSPLHF	TGTGCCAGCAGCGTTACAAACAGGGGTGATTCACCCCTCCACTTT
few	TRBV9	TRBJ1-5	-	CASSSVNGTSNYSNQPQHF	TGTGCCAGCAGCTCCGTTAACGGGACCTCCAATTATAGCAATCAGCCCCAGCATTTT
-	TRBV6-6	TRBJ2-1	TRBD2	CASSYPPGGSEQFF	TGTGCCAGCAGTTACCCCCCCGGCGGGAGCGAGCAGTTCTTC
-	TRBV10-1	TRBJ2-7	-	CARPTGYEQYF	TGCGCCAGGCCCACTGGCTACGAGCAGTACTTC
-	TRBV11-3	TRBJ1-3	-	CASGGISGNTIYF	TGTGCCAGCGGGGGAATCTCTGGAAACACCATATATTTT
-	TRBV18	TRBJ1-2	TRBD1	CASSPGDRDYGYTF	TGTGCCAGCTCACCAGGGGACAGGGATTATGGCTACACCTTC
-	TRBV7-9	TRBJ2-7	-	CASSSTGTPSEQYF	TGTGCCAGCAGCAGCACCGGGACTCCTTCCGAGCAGTACTTC
-	TRBV28	TRBJ1-2	-	CASGREDYGYTF	TGTGCCAGCGGCCGAGAGGACTATGGCTACACCTTC
-	TRBV11-2	TRBJ1-5	TRBD1	CASSPQGVNQPQHF	TGTGCCAGCAGCCCGCAGGGGGTCAATCAGCCCCAGCATTTT
-	TRBV6-5	TRBJ1-6	TRBD1	CASSYTTGFSSPLHF	TGTGCCAGCAGTTACACGACAGGGTTTAGTTCACCCCTCCACTTT